The clone carrying this T cell receptor (beta chain) registers medium-sized by frequency. The antigen is not known. The CDR3 totals 14 residues. Germline-derived CDR1 and CDR2 are LNHDA and SQIVND (reference sequence). Each sample's input was 200 to 250 ng genomic DNA, 38,000 or so genome equivalents. The data were obtained in a study of T cell clusters in autoimmune cytopenias. Study context: The mean age of healthy donor controls was 56 years, the median about 59 years. General study points: Clustering suggested that physiological T cell clusters were missing in primary autoimmune cytopenia patients.

Multiplex touch-down PCR amplified TRB using TRB-A and TRB-B pools in one tube. TCRdb reprocessed the multiplex PCR reads and reports one entry per CDR3 protein, with no DNA. Reported are 7,000 or so distinct CDR3 sequences; the ten largest clones contain approximately 4.5%. The data were also submitted as part of a second study, on T cell repertoires in aging, cancer and after chemotherapy. That work contributes: Over several months to years, re-sampled healthy donor repertoires clearly shared clones. In each cancer cohort, median generation probability increased across chemotherapy, suggesting thymic output rebounded.

The J gene is TRBJ2-1, the V gene TRBV19. Material: peripheral blood. This TCR came from a human donor in good health. The CDR3 spells CASNLGSSYNEQFF.